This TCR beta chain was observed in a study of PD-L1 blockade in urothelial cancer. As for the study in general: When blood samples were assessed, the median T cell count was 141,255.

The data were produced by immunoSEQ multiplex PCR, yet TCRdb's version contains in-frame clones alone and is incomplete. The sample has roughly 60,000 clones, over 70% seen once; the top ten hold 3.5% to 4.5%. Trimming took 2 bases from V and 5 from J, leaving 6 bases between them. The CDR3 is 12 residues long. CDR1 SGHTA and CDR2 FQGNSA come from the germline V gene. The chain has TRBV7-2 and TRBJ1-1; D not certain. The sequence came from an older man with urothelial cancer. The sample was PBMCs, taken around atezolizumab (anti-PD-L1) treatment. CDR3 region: CASSLSGTEAFF. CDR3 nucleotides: TGTGCCAGCAGCTTATCGGGTACTGAAGCTTTCTTT.